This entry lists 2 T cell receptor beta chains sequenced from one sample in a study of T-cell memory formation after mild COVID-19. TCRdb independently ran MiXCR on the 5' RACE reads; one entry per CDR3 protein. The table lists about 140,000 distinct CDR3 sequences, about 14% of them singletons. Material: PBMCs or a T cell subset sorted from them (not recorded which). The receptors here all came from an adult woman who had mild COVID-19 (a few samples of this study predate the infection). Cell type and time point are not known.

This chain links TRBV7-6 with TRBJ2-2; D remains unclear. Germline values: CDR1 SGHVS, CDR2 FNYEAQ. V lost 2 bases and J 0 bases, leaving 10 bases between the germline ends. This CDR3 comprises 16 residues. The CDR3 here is CASSLSTAPNTGELFF. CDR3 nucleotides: TGTGCCAGCAGCTTATCGACCGCCCCGAACACCGGGGAGCTGTTTTTT.

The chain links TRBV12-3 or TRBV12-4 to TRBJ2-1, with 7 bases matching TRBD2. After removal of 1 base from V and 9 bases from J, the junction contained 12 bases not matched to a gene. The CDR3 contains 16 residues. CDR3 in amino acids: CASSLVPRGYESEQFF. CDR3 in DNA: TGTGCCAGCAGTTTAGTTCCGCGGGGGTATGAGAGTGAGCAGTTCTTC.